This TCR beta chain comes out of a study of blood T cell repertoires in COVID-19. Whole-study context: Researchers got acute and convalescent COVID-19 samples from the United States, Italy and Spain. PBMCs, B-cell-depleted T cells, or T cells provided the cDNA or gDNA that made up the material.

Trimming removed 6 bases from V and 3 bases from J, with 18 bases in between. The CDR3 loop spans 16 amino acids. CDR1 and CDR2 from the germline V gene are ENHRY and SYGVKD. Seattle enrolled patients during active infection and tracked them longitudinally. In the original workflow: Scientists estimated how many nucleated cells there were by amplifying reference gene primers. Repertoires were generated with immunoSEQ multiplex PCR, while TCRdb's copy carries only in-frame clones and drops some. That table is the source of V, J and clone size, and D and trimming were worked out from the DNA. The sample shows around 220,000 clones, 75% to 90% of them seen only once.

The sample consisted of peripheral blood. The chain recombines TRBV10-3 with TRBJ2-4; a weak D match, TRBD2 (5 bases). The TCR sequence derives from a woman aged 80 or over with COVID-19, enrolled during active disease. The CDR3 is CAISAREEGGKNIQYF. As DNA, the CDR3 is TGTGCCATCAGCGCTAGAGAAGAGGGCGGCAAAAACATTCAGTACTTC.